This TCR beta chain was captured by sequencing in a study of beta chain features in type 1 diabetes. Overall study results and limits: The study found fewer insertions and more deletions at VDJ junctions in type 1 diabetes patients. Shorter templates may be favored by PCR, equally so in patients and controls. The naive, central memory and Treg TCRB repertoires looked more alike in patients than they did in healthy donors. TCRB CDR3s were moderately but significantly shorter in Type 1 diabetes patients in all four CD4+ subsets.

All of the isolated RNA was reverse transcribed, so expressed TCRB transcripts were sequenced. Sequencing used immunoSEQ multiplex PCR; TCRdb keeps in-frame clones, though not all of them. Among about 280,000 clones listed, 15% were seen once. Turning to this clone: Antigen unknown.

Germline-derived CDR1 and CDR2 are LGHNA and YNFKEQ. The CDR3 spans 16 residues. V was pared by 0 bases and J by 7 bases, with 19 bases between. This sequence originates from a man between 18 and 29 years old with type 1 diabetes. Material: naive CD4+ T cells from blood. This chain connects TRBV4-2 to TRBJ2-7, with a weak D call TRBD2 (6 bases). In DNA form, the CDR3 reads TGTGCCAGCAGCCAAGATAGGATCGGGGGACCAACGGAGCAGTACTTC. Its protein product is CASSQDRIGGPTEQYF.